This entry lists 20 T cell receptor beta chains sequenced from one sample in a study of T cell responses to AZD1222 COVID-19 vaccine (dated by TCRdb to the early 2020s). Receptor amplification or capture employed the immunoSEQ multiplex PCR assay. The immuneACCESS repertoire file appears here via TCRdb, limited to in-frame rearrangements. These files lack a portion of the clones; in checked studies, under half of the deficit traces to unresolved V genes, and the cause of the others is not known. The sample table records some 130,000 clones; more than 85% of these occur just once. The leading ten clones occupy about 3% of the sample. The time point label for this specimen denotes: baseline before first vaccination. The source was peripheral blood, collected on day 0 of AZD1222 vaccination. The receptors shown here come from an adult in good health.

V is TRBV19 and J is TRBJ2-5; 9 positions agree with TRBD1. Looked up from germline, CDR1 is LNHDA and CDR2 is SQIVND (reference sequence). The length of the CDR3 is 16 residues. Trimming removed 6 bases from V and 14 bases from J; junction bases left unmatched: 22. Here the CDR3 DNA reads TGTGCCAGTAGCAAAACGCCGGGACAGGGAAGACCACCGCAATACTTC. It specifies CASSKTPGQGRPPQYF.

In its sample, this clone was seen once. The chain joins TRBV3-1 (or the pseudogene TRBV3-2) to TRBJ2-7; D gene unclear. The germline V and J ends were trimmed by 0 bases and 4 bases, with 10 bases remaining between them. This CDR3 spans 14 amino acids. Germline CDR1 is LGHDT and CDR2 is YNNKEL (reference sequence). The CDR3: CASSQESSRYEQYF. The CDR3 region has the DNA TGTGCCAGCAGCCAAGAGAGTAGCAGGTACGAGCAGTACTTC.

The chain uses TRBV15 and TRBJ2-5; D is undetermined. The CDR3 is 15 residues long. V lost 1 base, J lost 5 bases, and 14 bases lay in between. Germline V lookup: CDR1 LNHNV, CDR2 YYDKDF (reference sequence). The CDR3 loop is CATSRGSAGWETQYF. The CDR3 DNA is TGTGCCACCAGCAGAGGGAGCGCCGGGTGGGAGACCCAGTACTTC.

The V call is TRBV7-9, the J call TRBJ2-1; D is ambiguous. Per the germline V gene, CDR1 is SEHNR and CDR2 is FQNEAQ (reference sequence). CDR3 size: 12 residues. Trimming removed 0 bases from V and 7 bases from J, with 4 bases in between. The CDR3 loop is CASSLAENEQFF. DNA for the CDR3: TGTGCCAGCAGCTTAGCTGAGAATGAGCAGTTCTTC.

The V and J genes are TRBV2 and TRBJ2-2, with 10 bases that match TRBD2. Germline lookup yields CDR1 SNHLY and CDR2 FYNNEI. The CDR3 is 15 amino acids. V shed 2 bases, J shed 6 bases, and the junction held 3 bases outside the gene matches. The CDR3 sequence is CASSETSGIPGELFF. DNA for the CDR3: TGTGCCAGCAGTGAAACTAGCGGGATTCCCGGGGAGCTGTTTTTT.

The chain recombines TRBV29-1 with TRBJ1-1; maybe TRBD1 (5 bases). Trimming shortened V by 4 bases and J by 8 bases, and 17 bases separated the two germline ends. The CDR3 spans 13 residues. Looked up from germline, CDR1 is SQVTM and CDR2 is ANQGSEA. In nucleotides, the CDR3 is TGCAGCGTTGTTGGGACCCCAGGGCAGGAAGCTTTCTTT. This translates into CSVVGTPGQEAFF. The variable domain in full, with the rest retrieved from reference TRBV29-1 and TRBJ1-1, is SAVISQKPSRDICQRGTSLTIQCQVDSQVTMMFWYRQQPGQSLTLIATANQGSEATYESGFVIDKFPISRPNLTFSTLTVSNMSPEDSSIYLCSVVGTPGQEAFFGQGTRLTVV.

The chain couples TRBV9 to TRBJ2-1; D may be TRBD2 (6 bases). Germline loops: CDR1 SGDLS, CDR2 YYNGEE. V was clipped by 0 bases and J by 6 bases, with 16 bases between them. The CDR3 is made up of 16 amino acids. The CDR3 loop is CASSVGPSSVSNEQFF. The CDR3 region has the DNA TGTGCCAGCAGCGTAGGCCCCTCTAGCGTTAGCAATGAGCAGTTCTTC.

This chain connects TRBV19 to TRBJ2-7; TRBD2 matches at 10 bases. Germline CDR1 reads LNHDA; CDR2 reads SQIVND (reference sequence). V shed 2 bases, J shed 5 bases, and the junction held 9 bases outside the gene matches. The CDR3 covers 16 residues. CDR3 DNA sequence: TGTGCCAGTAGTATAATTCCTAGCGGGAGAAGGAACGAGCAGTACTTC. As protein: CASSIIPSGRRNEQYF.

The rearrangement uses TRBV20-1 and TRBJ1-1; D is ambiguous. Germline V CDR1 and CDR2: DFQATT, SNEGSKA (reference sequence). Trimming stripped 6 bases from V and 6 bases from J, with 11 bases between. This CDR3 region has 11 residues. The CDR3 loop is CSAKMMAEAFF. The CDR3 region has the DNA TGCAGTGCAAAGATGATGGCTGAAGCTTTCTTT.

The chain employs TRBV5-5 and TRBJ2-3, with 10 bases that match TRBD2. V lost 2 bases, J lost 5 bases, and 14 bases stayed unmatched. The CDR3 is 18 residues long. Germline V gene sequence: CDR1 SGHKS, CDR2 YYEKEE (reference sequence). CDR3 protein: CASSLTPPEREGIDTQYF. The CDR3, as DNA: TGTGCCAGCAGCTTAACCCCTCCAGAGCGGGAGGGCATAGATACGCAGTATTTT.

The chain combines TRBV11-2 with TRBJ2-3; D is ambiguous. The CDR3 has 16 residues. V was trimmed by 5 bases and J by 0 bases, leaving 15 bases between them. CDR1 is SGHAT, CDR2 FQNNGV, per germline. The CDR3, as DNA: TGTGCCAGCAGCCAAAGGCCGAGCAGGAGCACAGATACGCAGTATTTT. This sequence encodes CASSQRPSRSTDTQYF.

The chain recombines TRBV7-9 with TRBJ1-4; tentatively, D is TRBD1 (5 bases). The CDR3 loop spans 14 amino acids. Trimming took off 3 bases at V and 3 bases at J, with 8 bases between the two ends. Germline V gene data show CDR1 as SEHNR and CDR2 as FQNEAQ (reference sequence). The CDR3 protein is CASSLRGSNEKLFF. The CDR3 bases are TGTGCCAGCAGCTTGAGGGGTTCTAATGAAAAACTGTTTTTT. Combining the CDR3 with reference TRBV7-9 and TRBJ1-4 gives the whole variable domain DTGVSQNPRHKITKRGQNVTFRCDPISEHNRLYWYRQTLGQGPEFLTYFQNEAQLEKSRLLSDRFSAERPKGSFSTLEIQRTEQGDSAMYLCASSLRGSNEKLFFGSGTQLSVL.

The rearrangement links TRBV4-1 to TRBJ1-2; D is unresolved. The germline V gene encodes CDR1 MGHRA and CDR2 YSYEKL. V lost 6 bases, J lost 6 bases, and 14 bases lay in between. The CDR3 runs 13 residues. The chain's CDR3 is CASSLGSTDGYTF. The CDR3 DNA sequence: TGCGCCAGCAGTCTCGGGTCTACCGATGGCTACACCTTC.

The chain combines TRBV24-1 with TRBJ1-5, with a tentative D call TRBD1 (6 bases). This CDR3 is built from 13 residues. CDR1 is KGHDR and CDR2 is SFDVKD in the germline V gene. V was cut by 4 bases and J by 7 bases, with 10 bases left in between. The CDR3 here is CATSEQGIQPQHF. CDR3 DNA: TGTGCCACCAGTGAGCAGGGGATCCAGCCCCAGCATTTT.

This chain connects TRBV4-1 to TRBJ1-1; TRBD1 is a possible D gene (5 bases). V lost 0 bases, J lost 5 bases, and 19 bases lay in between. The CDR3 is made up of 17 amino acids. Germline assignment: CDR1 MGHRA and CDR2 YSYEKL. CDR3 residues: CASSQEVGGGRGTEAFF. CDR3 coding DNA: TGCGCCAGCAGCCAAGAAGTCGGCGGGGGACGTGGAACTGAAGCTTTCTTT.

This sequence joins TRBV24-1 and TRBJ2-3; 10 positions agree with TRBD1. V lost 4 bases and J lost 6; bases outside the gene matches: 12. The germline CDR1 and CDR2 sequences are KGHDR and SFDVKD. This CDR3 region has 17 residues. The CDR3 DNA follows: TGTGCCACCAGTGAGGCCGACAGGGGGCCCTGGCGGGATACGCAGTATTTT. This translates into CATSEADRGPWRDTQYF.

This chain uses TRBV6-5 with TRBJ2-1; 8 positions match TRBD2. J lost 9 bases, V lost 6 bases, and 4 bases had no gene match. CDR3 length equals 12 residues. The germline CDR1 and CDR2 sequences are MNHEY and SVGAGI. CDR3 protein: CASSERETEQFF. The CDR3, as DNA: TGTGCCAGCAGCGAGCGGGAGACTGAGCAGTTCTTC.

V and J are TRBV7-2 and TRBJ1-6; no reliable D call. From germline, CDR1 is SGHTA and CDR2 FQGNSA. The ends were cut back, 5 bases at V and 7 bases at J, with 6 bases in the middle. The CDR3 runs to 12 residues. CDR3 coding DNA: TGTGCCAGCAGCCCAGTGAATTCACCCCTCCACTTT. Protein product: CASSPVNSPLHF.

DNA for the CDR3: TGTGCCAGCAGGACGTGGGGTTCGAGGGGGTTGGCTGGGGCCAACGTCCTGACTTTC. Protein sequence: CASRTWGSRGLAGANVLTF. The J gene is TRBJ2-6, the V gene TRBV11-2, with TRBD1 as a possible D gene (6 bases). CDR1 and CDR2 (germline): SGHAT, FQNNGV. The CDR3 contains 19 residues. Trimming left V 6 bases short and J 2 bases short, with 23 bases between. Drawing the rest from reference TRBV11-2 and TRBJ2-6, the complete variable domain is EAGVAQSPRYKIIEKRQSVAFWCNPISGHATLYWYQQILGQGPKLLIQFQNNGVVDDSQLPKDRFSAERLKGVDSTLKIQPAKLEDSAVYLCASRTWGSRGLAGANVLTFGAGSRLTVL.

The V and J genes are TRBV5-6 and TRBJ2-1; TRBD1 aligns across 8 bases. The germline gives CDR1 SGHDT, CDR2 YYEEEE. After removal of 4 bases from V and 6 bases from J, the junction contained 0 bases not matched to a gene. This CDR3 has 12 residues. The DNA of the CDR3 is TGTGCCAGCAGCACAGGGGGCAATGAGCAGTTCTTC. This encodes CASSTGGNEQFF.